These 14 T cell receptor beta chains share one sample of origin, sequenced in a study of cytomegalovirus exposure and HLA in healthy donors. The PCR employed 60 Vbeta primers together with 13 Jbeta primers. This table comes from immunoSEQ multiplex PCR, and its TCRdb copy is limited to in-frame clones, with some not included. The sample's table shows 130,000 or so clones. The sequenced sample was PBMCs. The receptors here all came from a woman aged 40 to 55 in good health and CMV-seronegative.

This chain uses TRBV19 with TRBJ2-1; D is perhaps TRBD2 (5 bases). CDR1 and CDR2 from the germline V gene are LNHDA and SQIVND (reference sequence). V dropped 5 bases and J dropped 2 bases, with 25 bases sitting between them. The CDR3 spans 19 residues. CDR3 sequence (DNA): TGTGCCAGTAGTCCCGGAACCTGGCGGGCCGCCCTTGCCTACAATGAGCAGTTCTTC. Translated, it gives CASSPGTWRAALAYNEQFF.

The chain employs TRBV10-3 and TRBJ2-3, with D possibly matching TRBD1 (6 bases). The V gene lost 3 bases and the J gene lost 6 bases, with 13 bases spanning the gap. Germline V lookup: CDR1 ENHRY, CDR2 SYGVKD. The CDR3 consists of 14 residues. In DNA, the CDR3 is TGTGCCATCAGTGATCAGGGGTTCGGGGATACGCAGTATTTT. Protein sequence: CAISDQGFGDTQYF.

The rearrangement joins TRBV7-3 to TRBJ2-4; 10 positions match TRBD2. The ends lost 4 bases at V and 7 bases at J; junction bases unmatched: 7. Germline V lookup: CDR1 SGHTA, CDR2 FQGTGA. This CDR3 contains 15 residues. The chain's CDR3 is CASSSQGLATNIQYF. The CDR3 coding sequence is TGTGCCAGCAGCTCGCAGGGACTAGCGACCAACATTCAGTACTTC.

The J gene is TRBJ2-5, the V gene TRBV5-1; unclear D gene. With 5 bases removed from V and 2 bases from J, the gap between germline ends came to 7 bases. The CDR3 covers 12 residues. Germline V gene lookup returns CDR1 SGHRS and CDR2 YFSETQ. In DNA form, the CDR3 reads TGCGCCAGCAGTGCGTCGCAAGAGACCCAGTACTTC. It specifies CASSASQETQYF.

CDR3 in amino acids: CASSLPRGGSTDTQYF. The CDR3 DNA reads as TGTGCCAGCAGCTTACCTCGGGGGGGATCCACAGATACGCAGTATTTT. The rearrangement links TRBV11-1 to TRBJ2-3, with TRBD2 identical over 8 bases. This CDR3 contains 16 residues. The V and J ends lost 2 bases and 2 bases, in that order; junction bases with no gene match: 6. Germline V gene lookup returns CDR1 SGHAT and CDR2 FQDESV (reference sequence).

The V call is TRBV28, the J call TRBJ2-2; D is perhaps TRBD1 (5 bases). The CDR3 totals 15 residues. Germline values: CDR1 MDHEN, CDR2 SYDVKM. The V and J ends lost 4 bases and 3 bases respectively, with 12 bases between them. CDR3 coding DNA: TGTGCCAGCAGTTGGGGCAGCATATACACCGGGGAGCTGTTTTTT. Translation gives CASSWGSIYTGELFF.

This CDR3 reads CASSVDALAGAGELFF. CDR3 sequence (DNA): TGTGCCAGCAGCGTAGATGCCCTAGCGGGGGCCGGGGAGCTGTTTTTT. This sequence joins TRBV9 and TRBJ2-2, with TRBD2 identical over 10 bases. Germline V gene data show CDR1 as SGDLS and CDR2 as YYNGEE. CDR3 length: 16 residues. J lost 6 bases, V lost 0 bases, and 5 bases had no gene match.

The chain recombines TRBV10-1 with TRBJ2-7; TRBD2 aligns across 7 bases. The J segment lost 5 bases and the V segment lost 6 bases, leaving 7 bases of the junction unmatched. This CDR3 has 13 amino acids. Germline V gene lookup returns CDR1 WNHNN and CDR2 SYGVQD (reference sequence). The CDR3: CASRGGILDEQYV. In nucleotides, the CDR3 is TGCGCCAGCAGGGGGGGGATCTTGGACGAGCAGTACGTC.

V gene TRBV5-4 combines with J gene TRBJ2-3; 7 nucleotides line up with TRBD2. CDR3 length: 15 amino acids. V lost 0 bases, J lost 2 bases, and 3 bases stayed unmatched. The germline gives CDR1 SGHNT, CDR2 YYREEE (reference sequence). CDR3 residues: CASSLGGGYTDTQYF. The CDR3, as DNA: TGTGCCAGCAGCTTGGGCGGGGGTTACACAGATACGCAGTATTTT.

The rearrangement joins TRBV29-1 to TRBJ1-1; D is unclear. The V end was cut by 2 bases, the J end by 2 bases, with 9 bases between. The CDR3 has 13 residues. Looked up from germline, CDR1 is SQVTM and CDR2 is ANQGSEA. This CDR3 is CSVETFLNTEAFF. For the CDR3, the DNA is TGCAGCGTTGAAACCTTCCTAAACACTGAAGCTTTCTTT.

This chain uses TRBV5-6 with TRBJ1-6; a possible D gene is TRBD1 (6 bases). The CDR3 covers 13 residues. Germline loops: CDR1 SGHDT, CDR2 YYEEEE. V lost 2 bases to trimming and J lost 9 bases, with 9 bases between them. The CDR3 DNA reads as TGTGCCAGCAGCTTAGGGGGACCTTCACCCCTCCACTTT. Translation gives CASSLGGPSPLHF.

The rearrangement uses TRBV18 and TRBJ2-5, with D possibly TRBD2 on 7 matching bases. Germline V lookup: CDR1 KGHSH, CDR2 LQKENI. V was clipped by 2 bases and J by 3 bases, with 13 bases between them. The CDR3 is 15 residues long. CDR3 nucleotides: TGTGCCAGCTCACCAGGTGTAGGGGGGGAAGAGACCCAGTACTTC. Protein: CASSPGVGGEETQYF.

The J gene is TRBJ1-1, the V gene TRBV5-4; D is ambiguous. Trimming stripped 5 bases from V and 5 bases from J, with 16 bases between. CDR1 is SGHNT and CDR2 is YYREEE in the germline V gene (reference sequence). This CDR3 is built from 14 residues. The CDR3 region has the DNA TGTGCCAGCAGACGAACGGGAGGGAGGACTGAAGCTTTCTTT. It is translated as CASRRTGGRTEAFF. The full variable domain, rest sourced from reference TRBV5-4 and TRBJ1-1, is ETGVTQSPTHLIKTRGQQVTLRCSSQSGHNTVSWYQQALGQGPQFIFQYYREEENGRGNFPPRFSGLQFPNYSSELNVNALELDDSALYLCASRRTGGRTEAFFGQGTRLTVV.

This chain joins TRBV4-2 and TRBJ2-2; 9 nucleotides align to TRBD2. V was pared by 5 bases and J by 6 bases, with 10 bases of the junction left unmatched. The germline V gene encodes CDR1 LGHNA and CDR2 YNFKEQ. The CDR3 spans 16 residues. CDR3 nucleotide sequence: TGTGCCAGCAGCTCTGAAGCGGGGGGATTAGCCGGGGAGCTGTTTTTT. It encodes CASSSEAGGLAGELFF.